The text below deals with one T cell receptor beta chain. PCR involved 60 Vbeta and 13 Jbeta primers. The method was immunoSEQ multiplex PCR; TCRdb's version includes in-frame clones alone and lacks a portion of them. The table has fewer than 55,000 clones, 70% to 85% seen once. Germline V gives CDR1 GTSNPN, CDR2 SVGIG (reference sequence). The CDR3 sequence is 11 residues long. Trimming shortened V by 0 bases and J by 5 bases, and 4 bases separated the two germline ends. These data come from a study of cytomegalovirus exposure and HLA in healthy donors. The clonotype originates from a woman in her fifties or sixties in good health and CMV-seropositive. V gene TRBV30 combines with J gene TRBJ1-1; the D is unclear. Material: PBMCs. In DNA, the CDR3 is TGTGCCTGGAGTGTATCAACTGAAGCTTTCTTT. Protein product: CAWSVSTEAFF. The variable domain in full, completed from reference TRBV30 and TRBJ1-1, reads SQTIHQWPATLVQPVGSPLSLECTVEGTSNPNLYWYRQAAGRGLQLLFYSVGIGQISSEVPQNLSASRPQDRQFILSSKKLLLSDSGFYLCAWSVSTEAFFGQGTRLTVV.